Below are 18 T cell receptor beta chains sequenced from a single sample in a study of T cells after yellow fever vaccination. TCRdb re-called the 5' RACE reads with MiXCR, one entry per CDR3 protein. The sample consists of 500,000 to 650,000 distinct CDR3 sequences, about 17% of them appearing once. The specimen comprised PBMCs, sampled 5 days after the first yellow fever vaccination. Source of these receptors: a man between 18 and 29 years old who received the YFV17D yellow fever vaccine.

The chain joins TRBV7-9 to TRBJ1-1; TRBD1 might be the D (6 bases). The CDR3 runs 13 residues. Germline assignment: CDR1 SEHNR and CDR2 FQNEAQ (reference sequence). V was clipped by 3 bases and J by 5 bases, with 10 bases between them. The CDR3 DNA follows: TGTGCCAGCAGCTTCTTACAGGGAACTGAAGCTTTCTTT. It yields the protein CASSFLQGTEAFF.

This rearrangement joins TRBV7-9 to TRBJ2-1; D is ambiguous. The V gene lost 2 bases and the J gene lost 7 bases, with 12 bases spanning the gap. From germline, CDR1 is SEHNR and CDR2 FQNEAQ (reference sequence). The CDR3 loop spans 14 amino acids. DNA of the CDR3: TGTGCCAGCAGCTTATTCGGTGGCCATAATGAGCAGTTCTTC. Protein: CASSLFGGHNEQFF.

This clonotype has just a few counts. The V gene is TRBV5-1, the J gene TRBJ1-1; D is possibly TRBD1 (5 bases). V dropped 3 bases and J dropped 0 bases, with 9 bases sitting between them. Germline lookup yields CDR1 SGHRS and CDR2 YFSETQ. CDR3 length equals 14 residues. CDR3 protein: CASSSQDLNTEAFF. CDR3 sequence (DNA): TGCGCCAGCAGCTCACAGGACCTGAACACTGAAGCTTTCTTT.

This clonotype turned up a few times. V is TRBV4-1 and J is TRBJ2-1; 7 nucleotides match TRBD2. Per germline, CDR1 MGHRA and CDR2 YSYEKL. Trimming took 1 base from V and 9 from J; bases not matched to a gene: 3. The CDR3 sequence is 13 residues long. This chain's CDR3 is CASSQGGRVEQFF. CDR3 DNA sequence: TGCGCCAGCAGCCAAGGGGGGAGGGTTGAGCAGTTCTTC.

This clonotype was counted a few times. The V call is TRBV12-3 or TRBV12-4, the J call TRBJ2-3; 12 nucleotides align to TRBD1. The CDR3 loop spans 17 amino acids. The V and J ends lost 5 bases and 5 bases, in that order; junction bases with no gene match: 11. The CDR3 DNA reads TGTGCCAGCAGTCCGGGGGACAGGGGGCAGATTTTAGATACGCAGTATTTT. It specifies CASSPGDRGQILDTQYF.

The chain uses TRBV6-1 and TRBJ2-5, with 8 bases fitting TRBD2. The CDR3 consists of 15 residues. Germline V gene sequence: CDR1 MNHNS, CDR2 SASEGT. V shed 7 bases and J 1 base; nucleotides not matched to a gene: 8. CDR3 loop: CASTRGGGTQETQYF. CDR3 nucleotides: TGTGCCAGCACCCGGGGGGGGGGCACCCAAGAGACCCAGTACTTC.

In this sample, this clonotype turned up many times. The chain joins TRBV12-3 or TRBV12-4 to TRBJ2-3; TRBD1 aligns across 9 bases. This CDR3 region has 15 residues. The V and J ends lost 6 bases and 0 bases, in that order; junction bases with no gene match: 4. The CDR3 region has the DNA TGTGCCAGCAGCCCACAGGGGGCGAGCACAGATACGCAGTATTTT. This encodes CASSPQGASTDTQYF.

In its sample, this clonotype was seen a few times. This CDR3 is CASSLTWTGNSPLHF. The CDR3 DNA follows: TGTGCCAGCAGTTTAACCTGGACAGGGAATTCACCCCTCCACTTT. The chain employs TRBV12-3 or TRBV12-4 and TRBJ1-6; 8 bases agree with TRBD1. The CDR3 runs to 15 residues. J was trimmed by 7 bases and V by 2 bases; bases with no gene match: 4.

The chain is built from TRBV11-2 and TRBJ2-5; D remains ambiguous. The V and J ends lost 0 bases and 2 bases respectively, with 10 bases between them. CDR3 length: 15 residues. CDR1 is SGHAT, CDR2 FQNNGV, per germline. CDR3 region: CASSLDWGYQETQYF. For the CDR3, the DNA is TGTGCCAGCAGCTTAGATTGGGGTTATCAAGAGACCCAGTACTTC.

This chain joins TRBV3-1 and TRBJ2-5; possible D gene TRBD1, 6 bases. The CDR3 is made up of 14 amino acids. Trimming shortened V by 4 bases and J by 5 bases, and 14 bases separated the two germline ends. CDR1 is LGHDT, CDR2 YNNKEL, per germline (reference sequence). The CDR3 region has the DNA TGTGCCAGCAGCCCACAGGGTAGGAAGGAGACCCAGTACTTC. It codes for CASSPQGRKETQYF.

The chain carries TRBV5-4 and TRBJ1-2, with D possibly TRBD1 on 5 matching bases. Germline loops: CDR1 SGHNT, CDR2 YYREEE (reference sequence). This CDR3 has 16 amino acids. V dropped 0 bases and J dropped 2 bases, with 14 bases sitting between them. The CDR3 DNA is TGTGCCAGCAGCTTGGCCTCGGGGCGGTTAAACTATGGCTACACCTTC. It specifies CASSLASGRLNYGYTF.

This clonotype has just a few counts. The chain uses TRBV15 and TRBJ2-7; D might be TRBD1 (5 bases). This CDR3 region has 13 residues. Germline V gene data show CDR1 as LNHNV and CDR2 as YYDKDF (reference sequence). Trimming removed 5 bases from V and 5 bases from J, with 13 bases in between. The CDR3 region is CATSDGRGNEQYF. In nucleotides, the CDR3 is TGTGCCACCAGCGACGGTAGGGGCAACGAGCAGTACTTC.

J is TRBJ2-2 and V is TRBV7-9; TRBD1 agrees at 11 bases. This CDR3 has 16 residues. V lost 5 bases and J lost 7; bases outside the gene matches: 9. Looked up from germline, CDR1 is SEHNR and CDR2 is FQNEAQ (reference sequence). For the CDR3, the DNA is TGTGCCAGCAGCGAAGGACAGGGGGCTATTGGCGGGGAGCTGTTTTTT. Translated, it gives CASSEGQGAIGGELFF.

A few counts support this clonotype. The chain has TRBV12-3 or TRBV12-4 and TRBJ2-5, with D uncertain. The CDR3 has 12 residues. The ends were cut back, 3 bases at V and 5 bases at J, with 7 bases in the middle. The chain's CDR3 is CASSFVWETQYF. The CDR3 DNA sequence: TGTGCCAGCAGTTTCGTCTGGGAGACCCAGTACTTC.

This clonotype has a handful of counts. The rearrangement uses TRBV4-1 and TRBJ2-5; 10 positions agree with TRBD2. This CDR3 spans 16 amino acids. The germline CDR1 and CDR2 sequences are MGHRA and YSYEKL. V shed 0 bases, J shed 1 base, and the junction held 2 bases outside the gene matches. In nucleotides, the CDR3 is TGCGCCAGCAGCCAAGAGGCTAGCGGGGGCCAAGAGACCCAGTACTTC. Protein sequence: CASSQEASGGQETQYF.

CDR3 coding DNA: TGCGCCAGCAGCTGGGACAGGGATAACTATGGCTACACCTTC. Protein: CASSWDRDNYGYTF. The chain uses TRBV5-1 and TRBJ1-2, with 9 bases fitting TRBD1. In germline, CDR1 is SGHRS, CDR2 YFSETQ. The CDR3 contains 14 residues. Unmatched junction bases numbered 1, after V lost 3 bases and J lost 1 base.

This clonotype was seen more than once but under ten times. The chain has TRBV4-1 and TRBJ2-7, with D possibly being TRBD1 (6 bases). Between the trimmed V and J ends, which lost 1 base and 3 bases, there was a span of 10 bases. This CDR3 is 14 amino acids long. Germline lookup yields CDR1 MGHRA and CDR2 YSYEKL. CDR3 nucleotide sequence: TGCGCCAGCAGCCAAGTTCCAGGGGACTACGAGCAGTACGTC. It is translated as CASSQVPGDYEQYV.

The chain employs TRBV20-1 and TRBJ1-1, with D unclear. Germline CDR1 DFQATT, CDR2 SNEGSKA (reference sequence). This CDR3 region has 15 residues. The V end lost 4 bases, the J end lost 1 base, and 16 bases lay between the germline ends. This chain's CDR3 is CSAKSRLLRNTEAFF. The DNA of the CDR3 is TGCAGTGCTAAATCCCGATTATTGAGGAACACTGAAGCTTTCTTT.